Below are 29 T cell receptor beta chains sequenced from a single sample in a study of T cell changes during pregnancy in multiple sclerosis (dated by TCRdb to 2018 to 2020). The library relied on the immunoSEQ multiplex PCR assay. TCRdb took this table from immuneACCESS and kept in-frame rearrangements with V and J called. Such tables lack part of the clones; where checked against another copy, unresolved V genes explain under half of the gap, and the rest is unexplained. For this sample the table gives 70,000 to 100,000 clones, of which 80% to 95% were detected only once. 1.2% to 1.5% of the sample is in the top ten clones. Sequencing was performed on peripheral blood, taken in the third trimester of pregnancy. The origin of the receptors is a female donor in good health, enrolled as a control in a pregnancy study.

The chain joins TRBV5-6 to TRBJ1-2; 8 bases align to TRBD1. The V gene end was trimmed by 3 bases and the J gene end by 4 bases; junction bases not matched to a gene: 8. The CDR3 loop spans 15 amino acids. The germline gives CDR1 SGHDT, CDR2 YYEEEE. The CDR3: CASSSTGVPFYGYTF. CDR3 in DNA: TGTGCCAGCAGCTCGACAGGGGTCCCCTTCTATGGCTACACCTTC.

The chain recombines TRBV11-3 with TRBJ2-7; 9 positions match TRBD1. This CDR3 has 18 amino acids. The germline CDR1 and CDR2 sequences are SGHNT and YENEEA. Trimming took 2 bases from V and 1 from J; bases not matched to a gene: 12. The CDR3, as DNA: TGTGCCAGCAGCTTATTTGTTAGGAGGGACAGGGCATCCTACGAGCAGTACTTC. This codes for CASSLFVRRDRASYEQYF.

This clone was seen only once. CDR3: CASSLTGVPDTQYF. In nucleotides, the CDR3 is TGCGCCAGCAGCTTGACAGGGGTCCCCGATACGCAGTATTTT. The rearrangement uses TRBV5-1 and TRBJ2-3, with 7 nucleotides matching TRBD1. The germline gives CDR1 SGHRS, CDR2 YFSETQ. V shed 1 base and J 6 bases; nucleotides not matched to a gene: 5. The CDR3 extends over 14 amino acids.

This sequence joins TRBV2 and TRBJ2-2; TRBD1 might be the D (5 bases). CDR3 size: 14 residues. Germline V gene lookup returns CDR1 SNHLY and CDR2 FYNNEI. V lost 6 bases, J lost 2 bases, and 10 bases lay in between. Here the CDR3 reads CASRTDTNTGELFF. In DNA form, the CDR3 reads TGTGCCAGCAGGACAGATACTAACACCGGGGAGCTGTTTTTT. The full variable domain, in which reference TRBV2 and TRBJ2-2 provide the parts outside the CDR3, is EPEVTQTPSHQVTQMGQEVILRCVPISNHLYFYWYRQILGQKVEFLVSFYNNEISEKSEIFDDQFSVERPDGSNFTLKIRSTKLEDSAMYFCASRTDTNTGELFFGEGSRLTVL.

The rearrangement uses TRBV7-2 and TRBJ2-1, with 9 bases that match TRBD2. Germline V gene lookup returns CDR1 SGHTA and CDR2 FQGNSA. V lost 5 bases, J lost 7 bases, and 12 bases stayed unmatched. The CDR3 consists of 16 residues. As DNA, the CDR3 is TGTGCCAGCAGCCCTGGGGGCGGGAGGGCTAAGAATGAGCAGTTCTTC. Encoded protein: CASSPGGGRAKNEQFF.

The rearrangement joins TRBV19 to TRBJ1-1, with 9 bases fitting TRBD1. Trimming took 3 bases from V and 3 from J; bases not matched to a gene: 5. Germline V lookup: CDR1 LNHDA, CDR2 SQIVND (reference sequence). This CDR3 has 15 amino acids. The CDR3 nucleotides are TGTGCCAGTAGTATTGACCGGACAGGGGACACTGAAGCTTTCTTT. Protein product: CASSIDRTGDTEAFF.

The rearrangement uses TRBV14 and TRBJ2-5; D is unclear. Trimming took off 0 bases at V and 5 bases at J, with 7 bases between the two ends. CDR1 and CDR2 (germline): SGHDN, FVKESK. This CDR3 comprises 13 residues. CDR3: CASSQDNRETQYF. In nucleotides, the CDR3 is TGTGCCAGCAGCCAAGATAATCGGGAGACCCAGTACTTC.

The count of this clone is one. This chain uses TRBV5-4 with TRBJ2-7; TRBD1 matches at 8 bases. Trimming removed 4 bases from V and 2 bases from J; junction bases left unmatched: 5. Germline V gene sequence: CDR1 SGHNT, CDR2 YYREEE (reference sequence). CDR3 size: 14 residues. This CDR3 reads CASSGWDRPYEQYF. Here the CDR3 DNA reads TGTGCCAGCAGCGGCTGGGACAGGCCCTACGAGCAGTACTTC.

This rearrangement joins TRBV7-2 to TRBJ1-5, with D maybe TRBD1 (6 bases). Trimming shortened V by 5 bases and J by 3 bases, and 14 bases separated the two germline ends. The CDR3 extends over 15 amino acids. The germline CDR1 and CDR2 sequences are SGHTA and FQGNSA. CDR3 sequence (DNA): TGTGCCAGCAGCGCCGGGGGGGGCTTCAATCAGCCCCAGCATTTT. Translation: CASSAGGGFNQPQHF.

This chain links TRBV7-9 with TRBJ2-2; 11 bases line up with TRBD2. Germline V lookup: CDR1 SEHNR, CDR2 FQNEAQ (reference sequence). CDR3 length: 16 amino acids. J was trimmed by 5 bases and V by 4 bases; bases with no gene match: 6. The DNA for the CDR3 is TGTGCCAGCAGCTATCTAGCGGGAGGTGGAACCGGGGAGCTGTTTTTT. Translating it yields CASSYLAGGGTGELFF.

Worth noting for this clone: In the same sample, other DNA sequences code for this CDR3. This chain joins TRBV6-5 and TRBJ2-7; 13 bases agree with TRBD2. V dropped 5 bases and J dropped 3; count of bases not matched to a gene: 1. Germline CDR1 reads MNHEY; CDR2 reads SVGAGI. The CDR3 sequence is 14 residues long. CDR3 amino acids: CASSRTSGSYEQYF. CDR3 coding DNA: TGTGCCAGCAGTAGGACTAGCGGGAGCTACGAGCAGTACTTC.

The CDR3 nucleotides read TGTGCCAGTAGTATGGGGGCAGAAATCTATGGCTACACCTTC. Translating gives CASSMGAEIYGYTF. The rearrangement links TRBV19 to TRBJ1-2, with D perhaps TRBD1 (6 bases). V was clipped by 3 bases and J by 4 bases, with 12 bases between them. The CDR3 is made up of 14 amino acids. In germline, CDR1 is LNHDA, CDR2 SQIVND (reference sequence).

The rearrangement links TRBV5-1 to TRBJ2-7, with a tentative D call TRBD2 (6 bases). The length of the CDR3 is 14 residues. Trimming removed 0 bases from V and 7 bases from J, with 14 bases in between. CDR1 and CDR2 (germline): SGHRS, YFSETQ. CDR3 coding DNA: TGCGCCAGCAGCTTGGAGTGGACTACCCAGGAGCAGTACTTC. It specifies CASSLEWTTQEQYF.

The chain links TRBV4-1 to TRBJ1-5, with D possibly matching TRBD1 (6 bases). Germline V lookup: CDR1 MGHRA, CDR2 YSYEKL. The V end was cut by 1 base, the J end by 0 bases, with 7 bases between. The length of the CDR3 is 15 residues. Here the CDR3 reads CASSQVGGSNQPQHF. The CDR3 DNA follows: TGCGCCAGCAGCCAAGTAGGGGGTAGCAATCAGCCCCAGCATTTT.

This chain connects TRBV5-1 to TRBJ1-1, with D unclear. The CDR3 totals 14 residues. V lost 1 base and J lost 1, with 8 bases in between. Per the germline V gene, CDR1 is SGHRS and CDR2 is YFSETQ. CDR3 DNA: TGCGCCAGCAGCTTGCTGAGCCGGAACACTGAAGCTTTCTTT. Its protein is CASSLLSRNTEAFF.

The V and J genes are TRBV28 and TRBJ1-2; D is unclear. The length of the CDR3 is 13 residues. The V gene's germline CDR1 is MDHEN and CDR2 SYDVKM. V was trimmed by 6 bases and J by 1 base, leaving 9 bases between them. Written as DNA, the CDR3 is TGTGCCAGCAGGAGCGTGGGTAACTATGGCTACACCTTC. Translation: CASRSVGNYGYTF.

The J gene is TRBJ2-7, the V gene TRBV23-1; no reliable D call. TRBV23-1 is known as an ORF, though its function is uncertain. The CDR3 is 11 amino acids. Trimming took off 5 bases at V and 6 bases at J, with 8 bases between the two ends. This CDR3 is CASSTSAEQYF. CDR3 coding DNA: TGCGCCAGCAGTACCAGTGCCGAGCAGTACTTC.

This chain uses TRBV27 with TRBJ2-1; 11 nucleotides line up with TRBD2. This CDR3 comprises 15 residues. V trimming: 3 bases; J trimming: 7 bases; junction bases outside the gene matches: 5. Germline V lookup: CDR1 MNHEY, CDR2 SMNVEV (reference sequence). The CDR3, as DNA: TGTGCCAGCAGTTTGAGTAGCGGGAGGGGGAATGAGCAGTTCTTC. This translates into CASSLSSGRGNEQFF.

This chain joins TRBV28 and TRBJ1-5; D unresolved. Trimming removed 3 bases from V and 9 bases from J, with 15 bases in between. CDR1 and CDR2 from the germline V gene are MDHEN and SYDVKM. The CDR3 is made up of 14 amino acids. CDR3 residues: CASSFDNAIGPQHF. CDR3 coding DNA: TGTGCCAGCAGTTTCGATAACGCTATCGGGCCCCAGCATTTT.

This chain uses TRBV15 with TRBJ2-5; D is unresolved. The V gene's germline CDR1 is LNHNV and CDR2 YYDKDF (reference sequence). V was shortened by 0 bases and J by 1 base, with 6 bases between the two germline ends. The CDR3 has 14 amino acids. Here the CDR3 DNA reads TGTGCCACCAGCAGAGATATCAGCCAAGAGACCCAGTACTTC. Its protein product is CATSRDISQETQYF.

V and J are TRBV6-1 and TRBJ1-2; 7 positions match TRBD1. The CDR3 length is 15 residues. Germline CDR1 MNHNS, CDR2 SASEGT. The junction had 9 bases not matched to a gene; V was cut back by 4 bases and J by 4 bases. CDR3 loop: CASSVDTGTVYGYTF. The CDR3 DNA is TGTGCCAGCAGTGTAGACACCGGGACAGTCTATGGCTACACCTTC.

Written as DNA, the CDR3 is TGTGCCAGCTCTAGAGGGGACAGGGAGGGAGATACGCAGTATTTT. This encodes CASSRGDREGDTQYF. The chain couples TRBV19 to TRBJ2-3, with 9 bases that match TRBD1. From germline, CDR1 is LNHDA and CDR2 SQIVND (reference sequence). The CDR3 loop spans 15 amino acids. Trimming took 9 bases from V and 5 from J; bases not matched to a gene: 12.

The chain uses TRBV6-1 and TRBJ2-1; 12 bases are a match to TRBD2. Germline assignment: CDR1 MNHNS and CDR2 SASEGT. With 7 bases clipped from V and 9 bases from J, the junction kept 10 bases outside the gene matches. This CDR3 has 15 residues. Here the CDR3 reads CASIRLAGVSPEQFF. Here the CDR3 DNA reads TGTGCCAGCATTCGACTAGCGGGAGTCTCTCCTGAGCAGTTCTTC.

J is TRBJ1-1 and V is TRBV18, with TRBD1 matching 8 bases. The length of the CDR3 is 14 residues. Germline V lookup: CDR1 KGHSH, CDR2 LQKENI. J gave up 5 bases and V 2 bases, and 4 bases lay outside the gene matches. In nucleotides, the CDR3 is TGTGCCAGCTCACCAGACAGGGGAAGGACTGAAGCTTTCTTT. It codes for CASSPDRGRTEAFF.

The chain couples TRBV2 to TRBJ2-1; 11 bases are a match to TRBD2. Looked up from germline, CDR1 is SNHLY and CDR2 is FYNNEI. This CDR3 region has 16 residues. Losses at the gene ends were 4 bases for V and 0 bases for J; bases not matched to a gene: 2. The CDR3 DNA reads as TGTGCCAGCAGTGTGGGGACTAGCGGCTCCTACAATGAGCAGTTCTTC. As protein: CASSVGTSGSYNEQFF.

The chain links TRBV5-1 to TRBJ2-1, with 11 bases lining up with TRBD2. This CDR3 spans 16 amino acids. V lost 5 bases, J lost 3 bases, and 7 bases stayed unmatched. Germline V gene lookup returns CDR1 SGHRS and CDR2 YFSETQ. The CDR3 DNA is TGCGCCAGCAGACCCTTAGCGGGAGGGGGCTACAATGAGCAGTTCTTC. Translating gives CASRPLAGGGYNEQFF. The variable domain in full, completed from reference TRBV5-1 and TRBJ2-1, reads KAGVTQTPRYLIKTRGQQVTLSCSPISGHRSVSWYQQTPGQGLQFLFEYFSETQRNKGNFPGRFSGRQFSNSRSEMNVSTLELGDSALYLCASRPLAGGGYNEQFFGPGTRLTVL.

CDR3 nucleotides: TGTGCCAGCAGTTTGTATAGAAGGGGCCCCTACGAGCAGTACTTC. Its protein is CASSLYRRGPYEQYF. The chain carries TRBV28 and TRBJ2-7; TRBD1 is a possible D gene (5 bases). CDR3 length equals 15 residues. Trimming took 3 bases from V and 2 from J, leaving 14 bases between them. Germline lookup yields CDR1 MDHEN and CDR2 SYDVKM. Full variable domain (remainder filled in from reference TRBV28 and TRBJ2-7): DVKVTQSSRYLVKRTGEKVFLECVQDMDHENMFWYRQDPGLGLRLIYFSYDVKMKEKGDIPEGYSVSREKKERFSLILESASTNQTSMYLCASSLYRRGPYEQYFGPGTRLTVT.

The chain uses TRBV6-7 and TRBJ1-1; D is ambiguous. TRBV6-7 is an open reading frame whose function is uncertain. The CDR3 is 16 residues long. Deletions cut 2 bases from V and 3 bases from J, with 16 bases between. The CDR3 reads CASSYQRIWTYTEAFF. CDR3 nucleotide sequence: TGTGCCAGCAGTTACCAACGGATTTGGACTTACACTGAAGCTTTCTTT.

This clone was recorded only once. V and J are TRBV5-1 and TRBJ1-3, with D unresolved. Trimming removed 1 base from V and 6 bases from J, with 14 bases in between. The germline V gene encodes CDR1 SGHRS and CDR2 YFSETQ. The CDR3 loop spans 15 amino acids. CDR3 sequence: CASSLIPGKENTIYF. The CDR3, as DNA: TGCGCCAGCAGCTTGATACCGGGGAAGGAAAACACCATATATTTT.